This TCR beta chain emerged from a study of T-cell reconstitution after alpha-beta-depleted transplantation in children. Concerning this clonotype: Its ends do not fully match the called genes, so a read error is possible.

The TCRbeta library was prepared with unique molecular identifiers. TCRdb reanalysed the PCR reads using MiXCR and keeps one entry per CDR3 protein. The sample has about 400,000 distinct CDR3 sequences, around 21% seen once. CDR3 length: 15 amino acids. This specimen consisted of PBMCs from the stem cell graft donor, obtained from the stem cell graft. The J gene is TRBJ2-3, the V gene TRBV12-3 or TRBV12-4; possibly TRBD2 for D (6 bases). This sequence was found in a human donor who donated a stem cell graft to a child with acute myeloid leukemia. The CDR3 loop reads CASSLEGGGTATQYF. CDR3 in DNA: TGTGCCAGCAGTTTAGAGGGAGGAGGCACAGCTACGCAGTATTTT.